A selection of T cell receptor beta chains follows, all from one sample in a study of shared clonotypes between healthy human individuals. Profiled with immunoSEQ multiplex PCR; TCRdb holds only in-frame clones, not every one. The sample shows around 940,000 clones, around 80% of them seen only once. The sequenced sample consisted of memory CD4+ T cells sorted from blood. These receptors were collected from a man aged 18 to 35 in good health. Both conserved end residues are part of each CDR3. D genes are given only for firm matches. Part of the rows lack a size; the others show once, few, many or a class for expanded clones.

CDR3 protein: CATTRTAEFDSPLHF
CDR3 DNA: TGTGCCACCACACGGACAGCAGAATTCGATTCACCCCTCCACTTT
CDR3 length: 15
V gene: TRBV10-3
J gene: TRBJ1-6
clone size: -
D gene: -

CDR3 protein: CAISNPGRGGTEAFF
CDR3 DNA: TGTGCCATCAGTAACCCGGGCCGTGGGGGCACTGAAGCTTTCTTT
CDR3 length: 15
V gene: TRBV10-3
J gene: TRBJ1-1
clone size: -
D gene: -

CDR3 protein: CASSLADGMEQFF
CDR3 DNA: TGTGCCAGCAGCTTGGCCGACGGGATGGAGCAGTTCTTC
CDR3 length: 13
V gene: TRBV5-4
J gene: TRBJ2-1
clone size: -
D gene: -

CDR3 protein: CASIRNTEAFF
CDR3 DNA: TGTGCCAGCATCAGGAACACTGAAGCTTTCTTT
CDR3 length: 11
V gene: TRBV6-4
J gene: TRBJ1-1
clone size: once
D gene: -

CDR3 protein: CAISESRQDGGDTDTQYF
CDR3 DNA: TGTGCCATCAGTGAGTCCAGACAGGACGGAGGGGACACAGATACGCAGTATTTT
CDR3 length: 18
V gene: TRBV10-3
J gene: TRBJ2-3
clone size: -
D gene: -

CDR3 protein: CASSQGALNTGELFF
CDR3 DNA: TGTGCCAGCAGCCAAGGGGCGCTGAACACCGGGGAGCTGTTTTTT
CDR3 length: 15
V gene: TRBV5-4
J gene: TRBJ2-2
clone size: -
D gene: -

CDR3 protein: CASSERVSLGNEKLFF
CDR3 DNA: TGTGCCAGCAGTGAAAGGGTTTCGTTGGGTAATGAAAAACTGTTTTTT
CDR3 length: 16
V gene: TRBV2
J gene: TRBJ1-4
clone size: few
D gene: -

CDR3 protein: CASSALRKSNTGELFF
CDR3 DNA: TGTGCCAGTAGTGCCCTTAGGAAGTCGAACACCGGGGAGCTGTTTTTT
CDR3 length: 16
V gene: TRBV19
J gene: TRBJ2-2
clone size: -
D gene: -

CDR3 protein: CAWSVRATGELFF
CDR3 DNA: TGTGCCTGGAGTGTACGGGCCACCGGGGAGCTGTTTTTT
CDR3 length: 13
V gene: TRBV30
J gene: TRBJ2-2
clone size: -
D gene: -

CDR3 protein: CASSPAPLKIAAEQYF
CDR3 DNA: TGTGCCAGCTCACCGGCACCTCTCAAAATAGCCGCCGAGCAGTACTTC
CDR3 length: 16
V gene: TRBV18
J gene: TRBJ2-7
clone size: -
D gene: -

CDR3 protein: CASIGDGNTQYF
CDR3 DNA: TGTGCCAGCATTGGCGATGGGAATACGCAGTATTTT
CDR3 length: 12
V gene: TRBV2
J gene: TRBJ2-3
clone size: -
D gene: -

CDR3 protein: CASSSRTSGSLNEQFF
CDR3 DNA: TGTGCCAGCAGCTCAAGGACTAGCGGGAGTCTGAATGAGCAGTTCTTC
CDR3 length: 16
V gene: TRBV5-6
J gene: TRBJ2-1
clone size: -
D gene: TRBD2

CDR3 protein: CASSSRGHTEAFF
CDR3 DNA: TGTGCCAGTAGTTCCAGGGGACACACTGAAGCTTTCTTT
CDR3 length: 13
V gene: TRBV19
J gene: TRBJ1-1
clone size: many
D gene: -

CDR3 protein: CASSATGAGANVLTF
CDR3 DNA: TGCGCCAGCAGCGCGACAGGGGCTGGGGCCAACGTCCTGACTTTC
CDR3 length: 15
V gene: TRBV5-1
J gene: TRBJ2-6
clone size: -
D gene: TRBD1

CDR3 protein: CASSYGTGNYNEQFF
CDR3 DNA: TGCGCCAGCAGCTACGGGACTGGCAACTACAATGAGCAGTTCTTC
CDR3 length: 15
V gene: TRBV4-1
J gene: TRBJ2-1
clone size: -
D gene: -

CDR3 protein: CAWTQAGQGRETQYF
CDR3 DNA: TGTGCCTGGACTCAGGCCGGGCAGGGTCGGGAGACCCAGTACTTC
CDR3 length: 15
V gene: TRBV30
J gene: TRBJ2-5
clone size: -
D gene: -

CDR3 protein: CASSLTHQETQYF
CDR3 DNA: TGCGCCAGCAGCTTGACCCACCAAGAGACCCAGTACTTC
CDR3 length: 13
V gene: TRBV5-1
J gene: TRBJ2-5
clone size: -
D gene: -

CDR3 protein: CASGTGGKDTGELFF
CDR3 DNA: TGTGCTAGTGGTACAGGGGGTAAGGACACCGGGGAGCTGTTTTTT
CDR3 length: 15
V gene: TRBV12-5
J gene: TRBJ2-2
clone size: -
D gene: TRBD1

CDR3 protein: CASSELAGNKNIQYF
CDR3 DNA: TGTGCCAGCAGTGAACTAGCGGGAAACAAAAACATTCAGTACTTC
CDR3 length: 15
V gene: TRBV6-1
J gene: TRBJ2-4
clone size: -
D gene: TRBD2

CDR3 protein: CASTRGADGNTIYF
CDR3 DNA: TGTGCCAGCACCAGGGGGGCAGATGGAAACACCATATATTTT
CDR3 length: 14
V gene: TRBV6-5
J gene: TRBJ1-3
clone size: -
D gene: TRBD1

CDR3 protein: CASSFRTGNTEAFF
CDR3 DNA: TGTGCCAGCAGTTTCCGGACAGGGAACACTGAAGCTTTCTTT
CDR3 length: 14
V gene: TRBV27
J gene: TRBJ1-1
clone size: -
D gene: TRBD1

CDR3 protein: CASSFVSSNTEAFF
CDR3 DNA: TGTGCCAGCAGTTTCGTCAGCTCGAACACTGAAGCTTTCTTT
CDR3 length: 14
V gene: TRBV27
J gene: TRBJ1-1
clone size: -
D gene: -

CDR3 protein: CSVAGVEDYEQYF
CDR3 DNA: TGCAGCGTCGCCGGGGTTGAAGACTACGAGCAGTACTTC
CDR3 length: 13
V gene: TRBV29-1
J gene: TRBJ2-7
clone size: -
D gene: -

CDR3 protein: CASSGTDQETQYF
CDR3 DNA: TGCGCCAGCAGCGGGACGGACCAAGAGACCCAGTACTTC
CDR3 length: 13
V gene: TRBV10-1
J gene: TRBJ2-5
clone size: -
D gene: -

CDR3 protein: CASSPPGPSSYEQYF
CDR3 DNA: TGTGCCAGCTCACCGCCGGGACCGAGCTCCTACGAGCAGTACTTC
CDR3 length: 15
V gene: TRBV18
J gene: TRBJ2-7
clone size: once
D gene: -

CDR3 protein: CASSSARGADDRDGYTF
CDR3 DNA: TGTGCCAGCAGCTCCGCGCGGGGGGCCGACGACAGAGATGGCTACACCTTC
CDR3 length: 17
V gene: TRBV7-8
J gene: TRBJ1-2
clone size: -
D gene: -

CDR3 protein: CASRQAWGTGELFF
CDR3 DNA: TGTGCCAGCAGGCAGGCCTGGGGGACCGGGGAGCTGTTTTTT
CDR3 length: 14
V gene: TRBV2
J gene: TRBJ2-2
clone size: -
D gene: -

CDR3 protein: CASSYGQGGETQYF
CDR3 DNA: TGCGCCAGCAGCTACGGACAGGGAGGAGAGACCCAGTACTTC
CDR3 length: 14
V gene: TRBV5-1
J gene: TRBJ2-5
clone size: -
D gene: TRBD1

CDR3 protein: CASSLMGDYGYTF
CDR3 DNA: TGCGCCAGCAGCTTGATGGGGGACTATGGCTACACCTTC
CDR3 length: 13
V gene: TRBV5-1
J gene: TRBJ1-2
clone size: -
D gene: -

CDR3 protein: CASSDPGQGAGANVLTF
CDR3 DNA: TGCGCCAGCAGTGACCCGGGACAGGGCGCTGGGGCCAACGTCCTGACTTTC
CDR3 length: 17
V gene: TRBV10-1
J gene: TRBJ2-6
clone size: once
D gene: TRBD1

CDR3 protein: CASSQGFRGQEAFF
CDR3 DNA: TGCGCCAGCAGCCAAGGATTCAGGGGTCAAGAAGCTTTCTTT
CDR3 length: 14
V gene: TRBV4-1
J gene: TRBJ1-1
clone size: -
D gene: -

CDR3 protein: CASSPATGELFF
CDR3 DNA: TGCGCCAGCAGCCCAGCGACCGGGGAGCTGTTTTTT
CDR3 length: 12
V gene: TRBV4-1
J gene: TRBJ2-2
clone size: few
D gene: -

CDR3 protein: CASDRGYEQYF
CDR3 DNA: TGTGCCTCGGACAGGGGCTACGAGCAGTACTTC
CDR3 length: 11
V gene: TRBV30
J gene: TRBJ2-7
clone size: once
D gene: TRBD1

CDR3 protein: CAWGTGGGGNTIYF
CDR3 DNA: TGTGCCTGGGGCACAGGGGGCGGTGGAAACACCATATATTTT
CDR3 length: 14
V gene: TRBV30
J gene: TRBJ1-3
clone size: -
D gene: TRBD1

CDR3 protein: CASSLFSQSSYEQYF
CDR3 DNA: TGTGCCAGCAGCTTATTCTCCCAAAGCTCCTACGAGCAGTACTTC
CDR3 length: 15
V gene: TRBV7-6
J gene: TRBJ2-7
clone size: -
D gene: -

CDR3 protein: CAISGDTGNTIYF
CDR3 DNA: TGTGCCATCAGTGGAGACACTGGAAACACCATATATTTT
CDR3 length: 13
V gene: TRBV10-3
J gene: TRBJ1-3
clone size: -
D gene: -

CDR3 protein: CASRRVSYNEQFF
CDR3 DNA: TGTGCCAGCAGACGGGTCTCCTACAATGAGCAGTTCTTC
CDR3 length: 13
V gene: TRBV6-1
J gene: TRBJ2-1
clone size: -
D gene: -

CDR3 protein: CASRPDRGFGYEQYF
CDR3 DNA: TGTGCCAGCAGACCCGACAGGGGCTTCGGCTACGAGCAGTACTTC
CDR3 length: 15
V gene: TRBV25-1
J gene: TRBJ2-7
clone size: -
D gene: TRBD1

CDR3 protein: CSVPGQGMNTEAFF
CDR3 DNA: TGCAGCGTCCCGGGACAGGGAATGAACACTGAAGCTTTCTTT
CDR3 length: 14
V gene: TRBV29-1
J gene: TRBJ1-1
clone size: -
D gene: TRBD1

CDR3 protein: CASSVAPPGSTGELFF
CDR3 DNA: TGTGCCAGCAGCGTAGCACCCCCGGGGAGCACCGGGGAGCTGTTTTTT
CDR3 length: 16
V gene: TRBV9
J gene: TRBJ2-2
clone size: once
D gene: -